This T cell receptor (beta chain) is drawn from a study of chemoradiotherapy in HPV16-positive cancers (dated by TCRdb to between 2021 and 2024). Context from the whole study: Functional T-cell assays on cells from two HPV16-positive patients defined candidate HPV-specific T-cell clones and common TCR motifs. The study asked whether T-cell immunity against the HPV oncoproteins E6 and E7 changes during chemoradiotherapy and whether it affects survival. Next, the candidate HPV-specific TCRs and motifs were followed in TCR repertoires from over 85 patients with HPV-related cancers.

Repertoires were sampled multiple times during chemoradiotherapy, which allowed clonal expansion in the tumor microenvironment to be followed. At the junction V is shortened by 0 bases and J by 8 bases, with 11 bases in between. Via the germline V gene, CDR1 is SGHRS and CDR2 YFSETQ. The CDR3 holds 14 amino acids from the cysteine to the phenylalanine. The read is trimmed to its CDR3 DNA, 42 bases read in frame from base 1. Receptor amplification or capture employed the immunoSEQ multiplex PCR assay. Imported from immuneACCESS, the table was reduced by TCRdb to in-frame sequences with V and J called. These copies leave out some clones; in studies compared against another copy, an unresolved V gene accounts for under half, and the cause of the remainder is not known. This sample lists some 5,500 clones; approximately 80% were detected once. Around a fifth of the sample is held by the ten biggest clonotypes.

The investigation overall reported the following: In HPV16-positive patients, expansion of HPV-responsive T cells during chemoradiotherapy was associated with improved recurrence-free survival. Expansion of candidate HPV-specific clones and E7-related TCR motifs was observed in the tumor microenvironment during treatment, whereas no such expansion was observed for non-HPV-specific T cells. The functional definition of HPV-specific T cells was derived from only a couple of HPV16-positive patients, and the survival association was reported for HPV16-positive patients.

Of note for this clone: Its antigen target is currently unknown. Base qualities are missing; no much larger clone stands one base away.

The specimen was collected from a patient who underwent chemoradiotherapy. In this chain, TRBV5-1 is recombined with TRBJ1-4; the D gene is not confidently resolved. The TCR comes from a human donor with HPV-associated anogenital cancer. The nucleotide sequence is TGCGCCAGCAGCTTGGGTGTGACATCGGAAAAACTGTTTTTT. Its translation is CASSLGVTSEKLFF.